Listed here are 7 T cell receptor beta chains from one sample, sequenced in a study of OX40 agonist ivuxolimab in advanced cancers. TCRdb's table, derived via immunoSEQ multiplex PCR, lists solely in-frame clones and lacks some. This table has about 57,000 clones, about 93% appearing once. The material was CD4+ or CD8+ T cells sorted from blood, obtained in a trial of the OX40 agonist ivuxolimab. The source is an adult with an advanced solid tumor such as melanoma, head and neck, liver or kidney cancer.

This chain joins TRBV9 and TRBJ2-7; D gene unclear. This CDR3 spans 13 amino acids. The V gene's germline CDR1 is SGDLS and CDR2 YYNGEE. V lost 4 bases, J lost 4 bases, and 12 bases lay in between. The CDR3, as DNA: TGTGCCAGCAGCTCCCCCGGGCTGTACGAGCAGTACTTC. Its translation is CASSSPGLYEQYF. The entire variable domain, with the rest obtained from reference TRBV9 and TRBJ2-7, is as follows: DSGVTQTPKHLITATGQRVTLRCSPRSGDLSVYWYQQSLDQGLQFLIQYYNGEERAKGNILERFSAQQFPDLHSELNLSSLELGDSALYFCASSSPGLYEQYFGPGTRLTVT.

The gene calls are TRBV4-1 and TRBJ1-2, with 11 bases identical to TRBD1. Germline values: CDR1 MGHRA, CDR2 YSYEKL. The V gene end was trimmed by 1 base and the J gene end by 8 bases; junction bases not matched to a gene: 6. The CDR3 contains 15 residues. CDR3 sequence reads: CASSQVPGTGGGYTF. The CDR3 bases are TGCGCCAGCAGCCAAGTCCCGGGGACAGGGGGAGGCTACACCTTC.

The V and J genes are TRBV19 and TRBJ2-3; D remains ambiguous. Trimming stripped 5 bases from V and 1 base from J, with 16 bases between. CDR3 length: 16 residues. Germline V gene lookup returns CDR1 LNHDA and CDR2 SQIVND (reference sequence). DNA of the CDR3: TGTGCCAGTAGTGTGGCGGCCGCGCCGCGCACAGATACGCAGTATTTT. This encodes CASSVAAAPRTDTQYF.

This clone was counted once. This chain joins TRBV29-1 and TRBJ2-7; D may be TRBD2 (5 bases). V shed 4 bases and J shed 3 bases, with 10 bases lying between them. Germline CDR1 is SQVTM and CDR2 is ANQGSEA. The CDR3 runs 12 residues. The DNA of the CDR3 is TGCAGCGTTGCCGGGATGTACTACGAGCAGTACTTC. Protein sequence: CSVAGMYYEQYF.

The chain joins TRBV4-3 to TRBJ2-7; D may correspond to TRBD1 or TRBD2 (6 bases each). The CDR3 spans 15 residues. V was pared by 4 bases and J by 5 bases, with 18 bases between. From germline, CDR1 is LGHNA and CDR2 YSLEER. The CDR3 region is CASSPRKGGLNEQYF. The DNA of the CDR3 is TGCGCCAGCAGCCCTCGCAAGGGGGGACTCAACGAGCAGTACTTC.

The chain joins TRBV7-6 to TRBJ2-5; 8 nucleotides align to TRBD1. The junction had 14 bases not matched to a gene; V was cut back by 6 bases and J by 5 bases. The CDR3 length is 16 residues. Germline values: CDR1 SGHVS, CDR2 FNYEAQ. CDR3 residues: CASSDRDRRSGETQYF. DNA for the CDR3: TGTGCCAGCAGTGACCGGGACAGGAGGTCGGGGGAGACCCAGTACTTC.

CDR3 coding DNA: TGTGCCAGCAGTTTGGGGAGAGACGCTGAAGCTTTCTTT. Its protein product is CASSLGRDAEAFF. This chain joins TRBV27 and TRBJ1-1; D not certain. Deletions cut 3 bases from V and 6 bases from J, with 11 bases between. From germline, CDR1 is MNHEY and CDR2 SMNVEV (reference sequence). This CDR3 has 13 amino acids.